This T cell receptor (beta chain) stems from a study of beta chain features in type 1 diabetes. Study context: In age, gender and cell yields, patients were similar to healthy donors.

It was one heparinised blood draw, averaging about 116 mL, that each donor gave. Trimming removed 1 base from V and 5 bases from J, with 18 bases in between. Germline CDR1 is KGHSH and CDR2 is LQKENI. This CDR3 region has 17 residues. This clone occurred a few times. The entirety of the isolated RNA underwent reverse transcription, so expressed TCRB transcripts were sequenced. Generated by immunoSEQ multiplex PCR, the TCRdb table keeps only in-frame clones and is missing some. The table lists 200,000 to 250,000 clones, 25% to 35% of them singletons. This receptor was obtained from a man aged 30 to 39 in good health. This sequence joins TRBV18 and TRBJ2-1, with a possible D match to TRBD1 (6 bases). The sample taken for sequencing was central memory CD4+ T cells from blood. CDR3 region: CASSPQETGMVDNEQFF. The CDR3 region has the DNA TGTGCCAGCTCACCACAAGAAACAGGGATGGTGGACAATGAGCAGTTCTTC.